This TCR beta chain emerged from a study of blood T cell repertoires in COVID-19. Trimming left V 1 base short and J 6 bases short, with 10 bases between. CDR3 length: 13 residues. Germline lookup yields CDR1 LNHNV and CDR2 YYDKDF (reference sequence). Repertoires were generated with immunoSEQ multiplex PCR, while TCRdb's copy carries only in-frame clones and drops some. The data hold 400,000 to 500,000 clones, with around nine tenths observed a single time. The genes are TRBV15 and TRBJ2-7; D is perhaps TRBD2 (5 bases). The sequencing sample was made of PBMCs or T cells enriched from blood (not recorded which). The TCR was taken from a woman between 18 and 29 years old who had been exposed to COVID-19. CDR3 DNA: TGTGCCACCAGCAGAGTGAGCGGCGGCGAGCAGTACTTC. It is translated as CATSRVSGGEQYF.